This TCR beta chain was identified during a study of T cell changes during pregnancy in multiple sclerosis. TCRdb's copy holds only in-frame clones and misses some; the assay was immunoSEQ multiplex PCR. The data hold around 20,000 clones, with around four fifths observed a single time. Per the germline V gene, CDR1 is SGHRS and CDR2 is YFSETQ. Trimming removed 4 bases from V and 5 bases from J, with 13 bases in between. The CDR3 consists of 15 residues. This specimen consisted of CD8+ T cells from peripheral blood mononuclear cells, obtained in the first trimester of pregnancy. This TCR was recovered from a female donor in good health, enrolled as a control in a pregnancy study. The chain employs TRBV5-1 and TRBJ1-6, with D possibly being TRBD1 (6 bases). CDR3: CASSAVQGNNSPLHF. CDR3 coding DNA: TGCGCCAGCAGCGCCGTACAGGGAAATAATTCACCCCTCCACTTT.